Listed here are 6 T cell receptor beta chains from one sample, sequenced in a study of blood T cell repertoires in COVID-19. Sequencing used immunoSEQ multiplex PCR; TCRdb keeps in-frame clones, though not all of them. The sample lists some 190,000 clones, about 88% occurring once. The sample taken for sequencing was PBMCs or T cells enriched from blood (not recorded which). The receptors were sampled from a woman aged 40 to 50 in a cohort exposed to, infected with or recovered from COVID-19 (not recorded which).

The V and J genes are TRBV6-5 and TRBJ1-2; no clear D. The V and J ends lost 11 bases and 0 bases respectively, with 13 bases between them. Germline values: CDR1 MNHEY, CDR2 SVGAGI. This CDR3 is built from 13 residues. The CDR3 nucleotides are TGTGCCGCCCGAACAGCTGCTAACTATGGCTACACCTTC. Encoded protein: CAARTAANYGYTF.

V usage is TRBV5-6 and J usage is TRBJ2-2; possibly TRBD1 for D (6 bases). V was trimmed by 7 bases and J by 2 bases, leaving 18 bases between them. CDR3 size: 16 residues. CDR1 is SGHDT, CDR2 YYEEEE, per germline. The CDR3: CASSRSDRRNTGELFF. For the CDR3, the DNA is TGTGCCAGCTCACGAAGCGACAGGAGAAACACCGGGGAGCTGTTTTTT.

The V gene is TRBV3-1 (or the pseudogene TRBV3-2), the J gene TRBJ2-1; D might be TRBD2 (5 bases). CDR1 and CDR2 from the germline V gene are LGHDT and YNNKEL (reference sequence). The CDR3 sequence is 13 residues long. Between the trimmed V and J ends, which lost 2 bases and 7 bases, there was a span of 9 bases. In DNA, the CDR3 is TGTGCCAGCAGCCAAAGTGCGGGTAATGAGCAGTTCTTC. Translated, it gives CASSQSAGNEQFF.

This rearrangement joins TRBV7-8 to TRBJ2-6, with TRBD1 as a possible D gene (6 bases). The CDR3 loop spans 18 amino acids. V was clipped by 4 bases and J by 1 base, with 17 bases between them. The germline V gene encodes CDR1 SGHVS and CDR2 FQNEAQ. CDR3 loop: CASSWSQGTYSGANVLTF. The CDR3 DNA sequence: TGTGCCAGCAGCTGGTCGCAGGGGACCTATTCTGGGGCCAACGTCCTGACTTTC.

CDR3 amino acids: CASSVGPAGAYEQYF. The CDR3 DNA follows: TGTGCCAGCAGCGTAGGGCCAGCGGGAGCCTACGAGCAGTACTTC. The chain joins TRBV9 to TRBJ2-7; TRBD2 matches at 8 bases. The CDR3 covers 15 residues. With 0 bases clipped from V and 2 bases from J, the junction kept 4 bases outside the gene matches. Germline V gene sequence: CDR1 SGDLS, CDR2 YYNGEE.

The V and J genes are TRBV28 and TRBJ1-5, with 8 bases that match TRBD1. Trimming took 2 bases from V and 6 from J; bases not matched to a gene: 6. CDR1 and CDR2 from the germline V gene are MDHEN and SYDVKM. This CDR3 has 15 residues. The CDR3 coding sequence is TGTGCCAGCAGTTTAGCGACAGGGGTGGGTCAGCCCCAGCATTTT. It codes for CASSLATGVGQPQHF.